This TCR beta chain originates from a study of CD4 T cells in relation to SARS-CoV-2 and coronaviruses. About the study: The restricting HLA molecule for shared crossreactive spike epitopes was mapped.

Points from the study as a whole: Crossreactivity was assessed only for spike protein, not other viral proteins.

To note about this clone: The antigen remains unidentified.

Before the COVID-19 pandemic, during about 2011-2019, CD4+ T cells were taken from unexposed donors. Naive and memory CD4+ T cell DNA was deep-sequenced without culture. Only in-frame clones appear in the TCRdb table, and some are missing; sequencing was by immunoSEQ multiplex PCR. Of about 68,000 clones detected, 80% to 95% appear once; the ten largest clones hold around 0.23%. The CDR3 consists of 16 residues. V was pared by 5 bases and J by 2 bases, with 9 bases of the junction left unmatched. Germline V gene data show CDR1 as KGHDR and CDR2 as SFDVKD. Material for sequencing was naive CD4+ T cells from PBMCs. The subset denotes: naive CD4+ T cells isolated by negative enrichment. The chain combines TRBV24-1 with TRBJ2-7, with TRBD1 matching 9 bases. The TCR sequence derives from a human donor in good health. The DNA for the CDR3 is TGTGCCACCAGTGGTCCGCCGGGACAGGGCACCTACGAGCAGTACTTC. Its translation is CATSGPPGQGTYEQYF.